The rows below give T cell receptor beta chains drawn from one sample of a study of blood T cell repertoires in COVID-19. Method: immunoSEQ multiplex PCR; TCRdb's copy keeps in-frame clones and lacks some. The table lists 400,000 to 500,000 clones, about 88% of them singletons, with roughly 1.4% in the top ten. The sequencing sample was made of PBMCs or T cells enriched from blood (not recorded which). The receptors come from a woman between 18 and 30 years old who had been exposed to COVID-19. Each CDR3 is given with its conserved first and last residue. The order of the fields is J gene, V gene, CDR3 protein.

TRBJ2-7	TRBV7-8	CASSFGTSGYEQYF
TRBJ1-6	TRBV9	CASSVSGERGSPLHF
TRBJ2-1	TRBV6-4	CASSATSRTEQFF
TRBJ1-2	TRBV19	CASRTPGQGAHGYTF
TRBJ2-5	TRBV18	CASSPLSGGAFEETQYF
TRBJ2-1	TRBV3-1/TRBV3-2	CASRASGYNEQFF
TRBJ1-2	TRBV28	CASSFYVGAGGYTF
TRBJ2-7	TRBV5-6	CASSWASGEQYF
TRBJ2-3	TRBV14	CASSQVPGLAGGWKDTQYF
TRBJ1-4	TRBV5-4	CASSSPGQGGEKLFF
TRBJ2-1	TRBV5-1	CASSLPLAIYNEQFF
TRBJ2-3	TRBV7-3	CASSLTSGGVDTQYF
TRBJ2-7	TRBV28	CASSLGTSGSVYF
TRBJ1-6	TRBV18	CASSPMVTGAINSPLHF
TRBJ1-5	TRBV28	CASSLKGASNQPQHF
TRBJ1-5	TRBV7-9	CASSWDRGQPQHF
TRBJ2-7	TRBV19	CASSMSGIDEQYF
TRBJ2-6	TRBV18	CASSPPPGQGADGRGSGANVLTF
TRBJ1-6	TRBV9	CASSQTQGINSPLHF
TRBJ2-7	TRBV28	CATETRTGAPEQYF
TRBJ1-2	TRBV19	CASSIDRGYGYTF
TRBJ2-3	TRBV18	CASSPYSGRSTDTQYF
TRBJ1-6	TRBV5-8	CASTSRGVNSPLHF
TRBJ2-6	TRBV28	CASSLPGSGANVLTF